The rows below give T cell receptor beta chains drawn from one sample of a study of technical replicates of blood from a handful of donors. This table comes from immunoSEQ multiplex PCR, and its TCRdb copy is limited to in-frame clones, with some not included. This table holds more than 65,000 clones, about 94% found once. The sample consisted of T cells isolated from PBMCs. These receptors were collected from a human donor in good health. CDR3s include the opening cysteine and the closing phenylalanine or tryptophan.

len | j_gene | v_gene | CDR3aa
15 | TRBJ2-3 | TRBV29-1 | CSVSTGTGVTDTQYF
13 | TRBJ2-7 | TRBV28 | CASSLRTVDEQYF
13 | TRBJ1-3 | TRBV7-3 | CASRKTTENTIYF
16 | TRBJ2-7 | TRBV5-1 | CASSPGLAGELGEQYF
14 | TRBJ1-5 | TRBV18 | CASSPGTADQPQHF
16 | TRBJ2-1 | TRBV27 | CASSLYTSGRTNEQFF
14 | TRBJ2-5 | TRBV10-1 | CASSPGQSQETQYF
15 | TRBJ2-1 | TRBV5-4 | CASSLKSAGGSEQFF
16 | TRBJ2-3 | TRBV7-8 | CASSFVLAGVTDTQYF
15 | TRBJ2-1 | TRBV5-5 | CASSLIQSSYNEQFF
13 | TRBJ1-1 | TRBV7-2 | CASSLRPNTEAFF
16 | TRBJ2-1 | TRBV6-6 | CASSFGQGALDNEQFF
15 | TRBJ1-1 | TRBV5-1 | CASSLGGPGSIEAFF
14 | TRBJ1-5 | TRBV18 | CASSPSARNQPQHF
15 | TRBJ1-3 | TRBV30 | CAWFDPQVSGNTIYF
13 | TRBJ1-1 | TRBV6-6 | CASRADIYTEAFF
15 | TRBJ1-2 | TRBV5-6 | CASSPQTGIHYGYTF
15 | TRBJ2-7 | TRBV6-5 | CASSYEASGSYEQYF
17 | TRBJ2-6 | TRBV19 | CASSTLYRATGANVLTF
15 | TRBJ2-1 | TRBV11-2 | CASSLVGREEDEQFF
16 | TRBJ2-7 | TRBV6-5 | CASSYSIGTQTYEQYF
15 | TRBJ2-3 | TRBV30 | CAWSRLAGLTDTQYF
15 | TRBJ2-1 | TRBV5-5 | CASSLLAGGHNEQFF
12 | TRBJ2-5 | TRBV30 | CAWSAGSETQYF
15 | TRBJ2-5 | TRBV7-3 | CASSFNPGGAETQYF
13 | TRBJ1-2 | TRBV19 | CASSISGGLGYTF
15 | TRBJ2-1 | TRBV19 | CASSLAGRVDNEQFF
13 | TRBJ2-7 | TRBV7-9 | CATPGTSGVEQYF
15 | TRBJ1-1 | TRBV27 | CASIPWGRSLRLAFF
19 | TRBJ2-7 | TRBV5-5 | CASSLAPGIRSGRKDEQYF
14 | TRBJ2-1 | TRBV7-2 | CASSLTSAHNEQFF
16 | TRBJ2-5 | TRBV7-2 | CASSLGLAGIKETQYF
14 | TRBJ1-4 | TRBV27 | CASSLPDSDRKLFF
16 | TRBJ2-5 | TRBV29-1 | CSARQGVSGETETQYF
12 | TRBJ2-2 | TRBV10-3 | CATLGVAGELFF
15 | TRBJ2-5 | TRBV7-3 | CASSSGTGGRQTQYF
14 | TRBJ2-7 | TRBV28 | CASSFQDRGNEQYF
16 | TRBJ2-2 | TRBV10-1 | CASSVDPGGQTGELFF
13 | TRBJ2-7 | TRBV7-6 | CASSSHTGNEQYF
15 | TRBJ2-7 | TRBV11-2 | CASSLDRGSSYEQYF
16 | TRBJ2-1 | TRBV6-6 | CASSPSTGLADNEQFF
15 | TRBJ2-1 | TRBV6-1 | CASSILVFTGDEQFF
13 | TRBJ2-7 | TRBV7-9 | CASSRDSFYEQYF
17 | TRBJ1-3 | TRBV27 | CASSPSTGELWINTIYF
19 | TRBJ1-3 | TRBV6-1 | CASSEARGNPANSGNTIYF
18 | TRBJ1-4 | TRBV6-1 | CASSVLGPDSIINEKLFF
16 | TRBJ2-7 | TRBV25-1 | CASSDCTEVLGCEQYF
13 | TRBJ1-1 | TRBV4-3 | CASSQYRGPEAFF
15 | TRBJ1-1 | TRBV5-6 | CASSPNTGVNTEAFF
16 | TRBJ2-1 | TRBV10-3 | CAISESRRSSYNEQFF
15 | TRBJ2-1 | TRBV10-3 | CAISDLTGSGNEQFF
16 | TRBJ2-2 | TRBV14 | CASSQLSNTNTGELFF
16 | TRBJ1-1 | TRBV6-5 | CASSYVDRGRETEAFF
15 | TRBJ1-5 | TRBV18 | CASSLFTGLDQPQHF
13 | TRBJ2-5 | TRBV19 | CASSNSGSGTQYF